This T cell receptor beta chain appears in the sequencing data of a study of cytomegalovirus exposure and HLA in healthy donors (dated by TCRdb to between 2016 and 2019). For the wider study: An earlier analysis of roughly 610 of the donors reported 250 to 300 Gb of sequence data and some 110 million unique TCR beta sequences obtained from some 200 million T cells. Several DR-DQ haplotypes were treated as single units for association and clustering because of strong linkage in the cohort. To predict cytomegalovirus infection status, the study combined high-throughput TCR immunosequencing, statistical association of individual TCRs with disease status, and machine learning. A separate validation cohort of over a hundred different subjects was used in addition to the 666-subject first cohort. Every discovery cohort repertoire had been produced on one sequencing platform. A later genetic analysis used genome-wide SNP genotypes for 398 of the 666 donors, treating that subset as a discovery cohort. A later analysis re-examined previously published TCR beta repertoires from over 500 donors and added high-resolution HLA genotyping to investigate patterns of TCR occurrence. To decide whether each TCR beta V gene segment behaved as functional or pseudogenic, an earlier analysis of approximately 620 of the donors relied on high-throughput TCR beta sequencing. Both class I and class II loci were covered by HLA typing, at four-digit resolution. The number of typed donors differed by locus: roughly 629-640 for A, B, C, DRB1 and DQB1; some 500 for DQA1; about 600 for DPA1; and 400 to 480 for DPB1. The study aimed to test whether cataloging public T cell receptors could reveal signatures of past pathogen exposure. Rather than using new phenotypic data, the later analysis identified candidate immune exposures from TCR beta sequences and from how often those sequences occurred across donors. Across under 500 genotyped donors of the cohort, an average of about 200,000 unique TCR beta nucleotide sequences per donor were sequenced, and roughly 20% of those sequences were non-productive. Alongside the repertoire data, information on donor age, sex, ethnicity and CMV serostatus was compiled. The study profiled the T cell repertoires of fewer than 850 subjects by immunosequencing and related them to cytomegalovirus serostatus. About 320 gigabases of sequencing data and some 85 million unique TCR sequences were included in an early release covering roughly 600 HLA-typed donors. Of the roughly 400 genotyped donors, 81% fell in the genetic ancestry cluster associated with self-reported Caucasian donors. The investigation overall reported the following: A few of the identified cytomegalovirus-associated TCR beta chains were confirmed in vitro to be specific for cytomegalovirus antigens. A later analysis found that most CMV-associated TCR beta chains appeared HLA-restricted, with HLA associations seemingly driven largely by CMV exposure. This cohort had only TCR beta chains sequenced, and the lack of alpha or paired-chain data limited which features could be detected. According to a later genetic analysis, donors in an Asian-associated ancestry cluster had fewer N-insertions in productive TCRs than the approximately 700-donor mean. When HLA alleles, especially DR and DQ, strongly co-occurred, TCR associations were difficult to assign to individual alleles. Because the 87-base-pair reads could not distinguish some IMGT-functional V segments, including TRBV6-2 and TRBV6-3, those segments were excluded. A cluster of highly shared sequence variants was judged likely to represent a technical artifact of the sequencing pipeline. A later genetic analysis associated a missense DCLRE1C variant with V-gene and J-gene trimming of TCR beta chains, and an independent cohort replicated the association. Because HLA typing was missing for some donors at each locus, association tests included only the typed subset. A later analysis found that TCR association rates varied across HLA loci, with DRB1 alleles showing the most associated TCRs and HLA-C alleles the fewest. At a false discovery rate of 0.05, a later analysis linked 15,000 to 20,000 TCR beta sequences to specific HLA alleles. The classifier was reported to diagnose cytomegalovirus status with high specificity and sensitivity in both the original cohort and the validation cohort. The authors suggested that the approach could potentially be generalized to other disease states and immunological phenotypes. Linkage disequilibrium might explain the correlated functional status among segregating V segments, but an unknown experimental factor could not be excluded. For the cohort, immune exposure information was limited to CMV serostatus. Sequencing depth was assumed to be roughly uniform across donors in the presence/absence analyses, though that assumption may not hold. The study gave a list of about 170 TCR beta chains associated with cytomegalovirus. Over 15 rarely observed V segments, including chromosome 9 orphons, were excluded from the earlier analysis of several hundred of the donors because counts were too low. A further reported finding was that TCR beta sequences accurately predicted the HLA-A and HLA-B alleles for most subjects in the first cohort. Broadly in line with IMGT annotations, most TCR beta V segments showed up in productive rearrangements about 90% or about 30% of the time in an earlier analysis of under 700 of the donors. A later analysis reported that several top co-occurrence clusters appeared linked to parvovirus B19, influenza, CMV and Epstein-Barr virus. Most TCR sequences were observed very rarely across donors, whereas some public TCRs were present in many individuals. A later analysis found that HLA-associated TCR beta chains were more clonally expanded and had lower generation probabilities than equally common non-associated chains.

V is pruned by 5 bases and J by 1 base, leaving 6 bases of the junction without a gene match. The CDR3 is 15 amino acids long, termini counted. CDR3 DNA only is kept here, 45 bases in frame from base 1. Taken from the germline V gene (reference sequence), the CDR1 and CDR2 loops are GTSNPN and SVGIG. In total, just over 650 healthy bone marrow donors made up the cohort. Cohort members were all nominally healthy when sampled, although unrecorded immune exposures were likely present. The donor tested CMV seropositive, placing the donor among the approximately 290 seropositive members of the cohort. Each donor provided a peripheral blood sample, and peripheral blood mononuclear cells were used for TCR beta sequencing. Genomic DNA extraction from the blood cell samples was performed with the Qiagen DNeasy Blood Extraction Kit. Receptor amplification or capture employed the immunoSEQ multiplex PCR assay. The multiplex PCR relied on a mix of 60 forward primers for TCR Vbeta segments and 13 reverse primers for TCR Jbeta segments. Amplification of the CDR3 region of rearranged TCR beta genes was performed with a multiplex PCR assay on genomic DNA. The amplified TCR beta libraries were sequenced on the Illumina HiSeq System as 87-base-pair reads. The authors processed their data as follows. A later analysis counted about 80 million unique TCR beta chains across the 670 or so repertoires, and 10 million to 11 million of these chains were shared by at least two donors. Raw reads were error-corrected and collapsed into unique sequences with a nearest-neighbor algorithm that merged closely related sequences to remove PCR and sequencing errors. To assign V, D and J gene segments, CDR3 sequences were aligned to IMGT reference sequences. For a sequence to be retained, a match of at least six nucleotides was required to both a V gene segment and a J gene segment. A rearrangement counted as productive if the CDR3 had no stop codons and remained in frame with V and J, and every other rearrangement counted as non-productive. Following IMGT convention, CDR3 was defined as the stretch from the second conserved V-encoded cysteine to the conserved J-encoded phenylalanine. The earlier analysis of more than 450 of the donors excluded sequences that lacked an unambiguous match to a single V gene segment. In an earlier analysis of some 590 of the donors, V segments were called functional above 56.7% productive rearrangements and were called segregating when the between-donor standard deviation exceeded 5%. A statistical classification framework was developed to diagnose cytomegalovirus status using the catalog of TCR beta chain sequences. In a later analysis, V and J genes were assigned by comparing TCR nucleotide sequences against IMGT/GENE-DB human TR gene sequences. The TCRdist pipeline was used in a later analysis to assign CDR3 sequences and most-parsimonious VDJ recombination scenarios. In a later analysis, each TCR beta chain was defined by its CDR3 amino acid sequence together with its V-gene family, and reads lacking a unique V-gene family were excluded. As a way to deal with suspected cross-contamination and a sequencing artifact, a later analysis dropped hundreds of nucleotide sequences that were highly shared and had low generation probability. A later analysis calculated a clonal expansion index for each public chain from normalized within-repertoire ranks of inferred template counts. A later analysis computed generation probabilities with a VDJ recombination model fitted to out-of-frame rearrangements, and checked the results against IGoR. In a later analysis, hypergeometric tests were used to score TCR-TCR, TCR-HLA and TCR-CMV co-occurrence, with a repertoire-size bias correction applied to TCR pairs. In a later analysis, false discovery rates were estimated by permuting HLA or CMV assignments 20 times. In a later analysis, co-occurring TCRs were grouped using DBSCAN, and TCRdist sequence similarity was added for clustering within HLA-allele-positive subsets. Repertoires with fewer than 30,000 or more than 120,000 public chains, plus five repertoires with anomalous nucleotide sharing, were excluded from co-occurrence clustering. TCRdb mirrors the immuneACCESS table, restricted to in-frame sequences. Some clones are absent from its copies; in checked studies, under half trace to an unresolved V gene, and the reason for the others is unknown. V and J calls and clone size are those listed in that table; D and trimming were worked out from the DNA. The sample table contains 60,000 or so clones; only one count was recorded for approximately 71% of them. Of the sample, 20% to 25% is held by the ten largest clones.

Regarding this clone: The antigen it recognizes is unknown. Given the absence of the conserved phenylalanine or tryptophan at the CDR3 end, a read error is likely.

The chain uses TRBV30 and TRBJ1-5; 9 nucleotides in the junction match TRBD1. The TCR originated in a man over 45 in good health and CMV-seropositive. Sample: PBMCs. The CDR3 reads CAWASGTGSNQPQHV. The DNA is as follows: TGTGCCTGGGCCTCCGGGACAGGGAGCAATCAGCCCCAGCATGTT.